A single sample is the source of the 15 T cell receptor beta chains below, sequenced in a study of cytomegalovirus exposure and HLA in healthy donors. It was with 60 Vbeta and 13 Jbeta primers that the PCR ran. Sequencing was performed with immunoSEQ multiplex PCR; in TCRdb, only in-frame clones are kept and a portion is missing. The sample lists roughly 150,000 clones; about 85% were seen once. Sequencing input: PBMCs. All receptors derive from a man aged 25 to 40 in good health and CMV-seropositive.

V is TRBV30 and J is TRBJ2-2; possible D gene TRBD1, 6 bases. The V gene's germline CDR1 is GTSNPN and CDR2 SVGIG (reference sequence). V was clipped by 3 bases and J by 2 bases, with 10 bases between them. The CDR3 runs to 14 residues. The CDR3 nucleotides are TGTGCCTGGAGACAGGGAGATAACACCGGGGAGCTGTTTTTT. Its translation: CAWRQGDNTGELFF.

This clone was seen only a few times. The chain couples TRBV7-9 to TRBJ1-1, with D possibly TRBD1 on 5 matching bases. The germline gives CDR1 SEHNR, CDR2 FQNEAQ (reference sequence). This CDR3 region has 13 residues. V was shortened by 3 bases and J by 7 bases, with 12 bases between the two germline ends. CDR3 region: CASSFLRQNEAFF. Written as DNA, the CDR3 is TGTGCCAGCAGCTTTCTACGACAGAATGAAGCTTTCTTT.

V and J are TRBV5-1 and TRBJ2-3, with D tentatively TRBD2 (6 bases). V was trimmed by 1 base and J by 2 bases, leaving 8 bases between them. Germline V gene sequence: CDR1 SGHRS, CDR2 YFSETQ. There are 14 residues in the CDR3. DNA of the CDR3: TGCGCCAGCAGCTTGTGGCGGGACACAGATACGCAGTATTTT. Its protein is CASSLWRDTDTQYF.

The chain carries TRBV7-6 and TRBJ2-7; 11 bases line up with TRBD1. CDR1 is SGHVS, CDR2 FNYEAQ, per germline. The length of the CDR3 is 14 residues. The V gene end was trimmed by 5 bases and the J gene end by 8 bases; junction bases not matched to a gene: 8. CDR3 DNA sequence: TGTGCCAGCAGCCTGACCGGGACAGGGGGTAAGCAGTACGTC. It encodes CASSLTGTGGKQYV.

V gene TRBV5-4 combines with J gene TRBJ1-1; D remains ambiguous. The CDR3 is 14 amino acids. CDR1 and CDR2 (germline): SGHNT, YYREEE (reference sequence). V was clipped by 2 bases and J by 5 bases, with 13 bases between them. DNA of the CDR3: TGTGCCAGCAGCTTTGCCAGGCATGAGACTGAAGCTTTCTTT. Protein: CASSFARHETEAFF. Complete variable domain (other parts from reference TRBV5-4 and TRBJ1-1): ETGVTQSPTHLIKTRGQQVTLRCSSQSGHNTVSWYQQALGQGPQFIFQYYREEENGRGNFPPRFSGLQFPNYSSELNVNALELDDSALYLCASSFARHETEAFFGQGTRLTVV.

J is TRBJ1-1 and V is TRBV7-5. TRBV7-5 is an annotated pseudogene. CDR3 length: 15 residues. In DNA form, the CDR3 reads TGTGTCAGAAGCTTCAGCGGCCCGGGGGACACTGAAGCTTTCTTT. Its protein product is CVRSFSGPGDTEAFF.

In its sample, this clone was seen once. This rearrangement joins TRBV18 to TRBJ2-1; 8 nucleotides match TRBD1. The CDR3 runs to 15 residues. Trimming at V came to 1 base and at J to 5 bases, leaving 4 bases not matched to a gene. Per the germline V gene, CDR1 is KGHSH and CDR2 is LQKENI. The CDR3 DNA is TGTGCCAGCTCACCACTCCGGGACAGGAACAATGAGCAGTTCTTC. Translation: CASSPLRDRNNEQFF.

V is TRBV7-9 and J is TRBJ1-4, with D possibly being TRBD1 (6 bases). This CDR3 region has 15 residues. CDR1 SEHNR and CDR2 FQNEAQ come from the germline V gene (reference sequence). V was cut by 6 bases and J by 2 bases, with 13 bases left in between. The CDR3 bases are TGTGCCAGCAGTCCCTCAGGGGCTACTAATGAAAAACTGTTTTTT. This codes for CASSPSGATNEKLFF.

The chain employs TRBV19 and TRBJ2-4; 9 positions match TRBD1. V trimming: 4 bases; J trimming: 1 base; junction bases outside the gene matches: 5. The CDR3 contains 16 residues. Germline lookup yields CDR1 LNHDA and CDR2 SQIVND (reference sequence). The CDR3 sequence: CASSKGQGSAKNIQYF. In DNA, the CDR3 is TGTGCCAGTAGTAAAGGACAGGGGAGCGCCAAAAACATTCAGTACTTC.

The genes are TRBV14 and TRBJ2-3; maybe TRBD1 (6 bases). V was pared by 1 base and J by 2 bases, with 19 bases between. The length of the CDR3 is 18 residues. The germline V gene has CDR1 SGHDN and CDR2 FVKESK. The CDR3 sequence: CASSQAISTGRPTDTQYF. CDR3 DNA: TGTGCCAGCAGCCAAGCTATCTCGACAGGCAGACCCACAGATACGCAGTATTTT.

The CDR3 sequence is CASSQDISVLAGGGWTGELFF. In DNA, the CDR3 is TGCGCCAGCAGCCAAGATATTTCGGTACTAGCGGGAGGGGGATGGACCGGGGAGCTGTTTTTT. The chain links TRBV4-3 to TRBJ2-2; 13 bases map to TRBD2. Germline CDR1 reads LGHNA; CDR2 reads YSLEER. Losses at the gene ends were 0 bases for V and 5 bases for J; bases not matched to a gene: 15. This CDR3 spans 21 amino acids.

The gene calls are TRBV6-5 and TRBJ1-2, with D unclear. The CDR3 extends over 14 amino acids. V shed 3 bases and J shed 8 bases, with 16 bases lying between them. The V gene's germline CDR1 is MNHEY and CDR2 SVGAGI. The DNA for the CDR3 is TGTGCCAGCAGTTATTCTCGGGATAACGGGGGCTACACCTTC. It encodes CASSYSRDNGGYTF.

A remark on this clone: Other DNA sequences in the sample encode the same CDR3. The CDR3 protein is CASSQGSRAGELFF. The CDR3 nucleotides are TGTGCCAGCAGTCAAGGGTCGAGAGCCGGGGAGCTGTTTTTT. The V call is TRBV2, the J call TRBJ2-2; no clear D gene. This CDR3 is built from 14 residues. The V end lost 5 bases, the J end lost 6 bases, and 13 bases lay between the germline ends. Germline V gene lookup returns CDR1 SNHLY and CDR2 FYNNEI.

The rearrangement uses TRBV2 and TRBJ2-7; TRBD2 matches 12 bases. The germline V gene has CDR1 SNHLY and CDR2 FYNNEI. V lost 2 bases to trimming and J lost 4 bases; unmatched junction nucleotides: 9. This CDR3 region has 17 residues. CDR3 DNA: TGTGCCAGCAGTGAAAGCGTAGGACTAGCGGGGAGTTACGAGCAGTACGTC. This sequence encodes CASSESVGLAGSYEQYV.

This clone showed up just once. The V call is TRBV7-3, the J call TRBJ2-1; D might be TRBD2 (5 bases). Germline V lookup: CDR1 SGHTA, CDR2 FQGTGA. V dropped 3 bases and J dropped 5 bases, with 11 bases sitting between them. There are 14 residues in the CDR3. CDR3 amino acids: CASSLGGLNNEQFF. The CDR3 bases are TGTGCCAGCAGCTTGGGTGGACTTAACAATGAGCAGTTCTTC.